These T cell receptor beta chains were read from a single sample in a study of cytotoxic CD8 clonotypes in ibrutinib-treated CLL. TCRdb's table, derived via immunoSEQ multiplex PCR, lists solely in-frame clones and lacks some. The sample contains about 44,000 clones, roughly three quarters of which appear only once. Source: PBMCs, taken after 12 months of ibrutinib treatment. Every receptor here comes from a human donor with chronic lymphocytic leukemia. CDR3s include the opening cysteine and the closing phenylalanine or tryptophan. The order of the fields is J gene, V gene, CDR3 protein.

>TRBJ2-1|TRBV18
CASSPPGVQNEQFF
>TRBJ2-3|TRBV5-4
CASSLGSGRSTDTQYF
>TRBJ2-7|TRBV28
CASSLYRTTSGSWNEQYF
>TRBJ2-6|TRBV6-1
CASSATGVGANVLTF
>TRBJ2-7|TRBV7-2
CASSSMYEQYF
>TRBJ2-5|TRBV7-9
CAYLGGAGETQYF
>TRBJ2-2|TRBV18
CASSPPGGRDTGELFF
>TRBJ1-4|TRBV27
CASSQSRGGHEKLFF
>TRBJ2-3|TRBV9
CASSVDPSGGLTDTQYF
>TRBJ2-1|TRBV29-1
CSCAASGKNYNEQFF
>TRBJ2-3|TRBV5-4
CASSLSSGTTDTQYF
>TRBJ2-7|TRBV5-5
CASSLTGQLKNEQYF
>TRBJ2-3|TRBV5-1
CASSLLQGTDTQYF
>TRBJ2-3|TRBV4-2
CASSQDLSSGVTDTQYF
>TRBJ1-5|TRBV6-5
CASRPSTGGSQPQHF
>TRBJ2-7|TRBV5-1
CASSSVGGFYEQYF
>TRBJ1-1|TRBV5-4
CASSLGTLNTEAFF
>TRBJ2-6|TRBV28
CASSTGSGANVLTF
>TRBJ2-3|TRBV5-6
CASSRRGVRDTDTQYF
>TRBJ2-1|TRBV9
CASSVVEGSRDEQFF
>TRBJ1-2|TRBV4-1
CASSSSVGQGASYYGYTF
>TRBJ2-7|TRBV18
CASSPGGEQYF
>TRBJ2-5|TRBV19
CATRTGGGGWETQYF
>TRBJ2-7|TRBV27
CASRDRTSGEQYF
>TRBJ2-1|TRBV6-6
CASIRDRGGDEQFF
>TRBJ2-1|TRBV5-1
CASSLAGEPGEQFF
>TRBJ2-3|TRBV5-6
CASSFLAGGGTDTQYF
>TRBJ2-7|TRBV5-5
CASSLTGGQGARGYEQYF
>TRBJ2-3|TRBV6-1
CASGHRAAPPGTQYF
>TRBJ2-7|TRBV19
CASSIGSGTGSYEQYF
>TRBJ2-2|TRBV19
CASSIELIGNTGELFF